These 30 T cell receptor beta chains were sequenced from one sample in a study of T cells in Graves' hyperthyroidism and ophthalmopathy (dated by TCRdb to the late 2010s). Library creation used multiplex PCR. The instrument given in TCRdb is Illumina HiSeq 2000. TCR beta CDR3 regions were amplified from RNA transcripts. For the first round of RT-PCR on the TCR CDR3, the HTBI primer set was used together with the Qiagen OneStep RT-PCR kit. Using fastp trimming at Q25 and MiXCR clonotype assembly, TCRdb reanalyzed the public sequencing data and kept in-frame beta chains. Entries that share a CDR3 protein sequence are merged under the most common genes and DNA. The sample records roughly 700,000 distinct CDR3 sequences, 15% to 20% of which are singletons. 15% to 18% of the sample is held by the ten biggest clonotypes. Specimen: blood. These receptors were taken from a man aged 45 to 65 with Graves' hyperthyroidism.

The chain recombines TRBV18 with TRBJ2-3; D remains unclear. Germline CDR1 is KGHSH and CDR2 is LQKENI. The CDR3 loop spans 13 amino acids. V lost 0 bases and J lost 5, with 6 bases in between. The CDR3 loop reads CASSPPNRDTQYF. CDR3 coding DNA: TGTGCCAGCTCACCACCTAATCGAGATACGCAGTATTTT.

This clonotype was seen more than once but under ten times. The CDR3 region has the DNA TGCGCCAGCAGTGAGGCGGGGGGGCCCCTCCACTTT. This sequence encodes CASSEAGGPLHF. J is TRBJ1-6 and V is TRBV10-2; tentative D call: TRBD1 (5 bases). The CDR3 runs to 12 residues. The germline gives CDR1 WSHSY, CDR2 SAAADI. V lost 2 bases and J 13 bases, leaving 9 bases between the germline ends.

The chain combines TRBV27 with TRBJ1-5; the match to TRBD1 covers 7 bases. The J segment lost 4 bases and the V segment lost 6 bases, leaving 9 bases of the junction unmatched. Germline CDR1 reads MNHEY; CDR2 reads SMNVEV (reference sequence). This CDR3 is built from 15 residues. The CDR3 nucleotides read TGTGCCAGCAGCCTTGAGGGGGCGGGAAATCAGCCCCAGCATTTT. Translated: CASSLEGAGNQPQHF.

The sample holds a few counts of this clonotype. The gene calls are TRBV5-1 and TRBJ2-5; D gene ambiguous. From germline, CDR1 is SGHRS and CDR2 YFSETQ. This CDR3 contains 13 residues. The germline V and J ends were trimmed by 7 bases and 4 bases, with 14 bases remaining between them. The CDR3 sequence is CASSRSALETQYF. The CDR3 DNA follows: TGCGCCAGCTCAAGGTCAGCACTAGAGACCCAGTACTTC.

This clonotype was recorded many times. The chain recombines TRBV2 with TRBJ1-2, with D unresolved. The germline CDR1 and CDR2 sequences are SNHLY and FYNNEI. The V and J ends lost 6 bases and 4 bases respectively, with 15 bases between them. This CDR3 contains 14 residues. CDR3 amino acids: CASRTLRTVYGYTF. CDR3 bases: TGTGCCAGCAGGACATTGCGTACTGTCTATGGCTACACCTTC.

This clonotype has at least ten counts. V usage is TRBV28 and J usage is TRBJ2-1; D possibly corresponds to TRBD2 (6 bases). This CDR3 region has 14 residues. Germline V CDR1 and CDR2: MDHEN, SYDVKM. The V gene lost 7 bases and the J gene lost 8 bases, with 18 bases spanning the gap. In DNA form, the CDR3 reads TGTGCCAGCACCCCTGCGGGAACCTATCATGAGCAGTTCTTC. This gives the protein CASTPAGTYHEQFF.

The rearrangement uses TRBV9 and TRBJ1-2; D possibly corresponds to TRBD1 (5 bases). CDR3 length equals 15 residues. V shed 7 bases and J shed 1 base, with 17 bases lying between them. CDR1 SGDLS and CDR2 YYNGEE come from the germline V gene. The CDR3 region has the DNA TGTGCCAGCGAGGGGAGAGGAGGCCGTAACTATGGCTACACCTTC. It yields the protein CASEGRGGRNYGYTF.

This clonotype was counted ten times or more. This rearrangement joins TRBV6-1 to TRBJ1-1, with 11 bases that match TRBD1. In germline, CDR1 is MNHNS, CDR2 SASEGT. J was trimmed by 5 bases and V by 5 bases; bases with no gene match: 16. There are 18 residues in the CDR3. The CDR3 sequence: CASSRGRTGGGSVTEAFF. CDR3 in DNA: TGTGCCAGCAGTCGAGGTAGGACAGGGGGCGGTTCGGTGACTGAAGCTTTCTTT.

Notes on this clonotype: The junction does not match germline at one end; this may be a read error. The rearrangement uses TRBV2 and TRBJ2-7, with unresolved D. The germline V gene has CDR1 SNHLY and CDR2 FYNNEI. There are 15 residues in the CDR3. Written as DNA, the CDR3 is TGTGCCAGCAAAGGAAGTCAGCTTATCTCCTACGAGCAGTGCTTC. It is translated as CASKGSQLISYEQCF.

This clonotype was recorded many times. This chain joins TRBV28 and TRBJ2-1, with 8 bases aligning to TRBD1. This CDR3 spans 14 amino acids. Germline loops: CDR1 MDHEN, CDR2 SYDVKM. V trimming: 8 bases; J trimming: 3 bases; junction bases outside the gene matches: 6. This CDR3 is CASVTDRDYNEQFF. Here the CDR3 DNA reads TGTGCCAGCGTAACGGACAGGGACTACAATGAGCAGTTCTTC.

This clonotype was counted at least ten times. For the CDR3, the DNA is TGTGCCAGCAGTCTTCAGAGACTTGGCTACACCTTC. Protein: CASSLQRLGYTF. The rearrangement links TRBV28 to TRBJ1-2; D remains ambiguous. Trimming removed 5 bases at V and 7 bases at J, with 11 bases between. The CDR3 totals 12 residues. Germline CDR1 is MDHEN and CDR2 is SYDVKM.

This clonotype was seen many times. CDR3 amino acids: CASSLGQGIAGANVLTF. Written as DNA, the CDR3 is TGTGCCAGCAGCTTAGGCCAGGGGATCGCTGGGGCCAACGTCCTGACTTTC. This rearrangement joins TRBV7-9 to TRBJ2-6; D might be TRBD1 (6 bases). The CDR3 totals 17 residues. Germline values: CDR1 SEHNR, CDR2 FQNEAQ (reference sequence). V lost 1 base and J lost 2, with 12 bases in between.

CDR3 protein: CASSSTSGGEQYF. The DNA for the CDR3 is TGTGCCAGCAGTTCTACCAGCGGTGGCGAGCAGTACTTC. The chain couples TRBV28 to TRBJ2-7; tentative D call: TRBD2 (5 bases). Trimming took 4 bases from V and 6 from J, leaving 13 bases between them. Per the germline V gene, CDR1 is MDHEN and CDR2 is SYDVKM. The CDR3 is 13 amino acids.

This clonotype was detected a few times. The chain joins TRBV7-3 to TRBJ2-6; D call uncertain. Between the trimmed V and J ends, which lost 5 bases and 0 bases, there was a span of 8 bases. The CDR3 totals 15 residues. Germline V CDR1 and CDR2: SGHTA, FQGTGA. CDR3 loop: CASSPGHSGANVLTF. The CDR3 DNA reads TGTGCCAGCAGCCCGGGCCACTCTGGGGCCAACGTCCTGACTTTC. Full variable domain (remainder filled in from reference TRBV7-3 and TRBJ2-6): GAGVSQTPSNKVTEKGKYVELRCDPISGHTALYWYRQSLGQGPEFLIYFQGTGAADDSGLPNDRFFAVRPEGSVSTLKIQRTERGDSAVYLCASSPGHSGANVLTFGAGSRLTVL.

The chain employs TRBV20-1 and TRBJ2-3; 9 nucleotides agree with TRBD2. V lost 5 bases to trimming and J lost 2 bases; unmatched junction nucleotides: 5. The CDR3 runs to 14 residues. Germline CDR1 reads DFQATT; CDR2 reads SNEGSKA (reference sequence). The CDR3 sequence: CSALSGSFTDTQYF. The CDR3 DNA is TGCAGTGCTCTTAGCGGGAGCTTCACAGATACGCAGTATTTT.

At least ten counts were recorded for this clonotype. The chain recombines TRBV7-8 with TRBJ1-2; D is undetermined. The CDR3 loop spans 13 amino acids. Trimming shortened V by 6 bases and J by 7 bases, and 15 bases separated the two germline ends. Germline CDR1 SGHVS, CDR2 FQNEAQ. CDR3: CASSPESWGGYTF. Here the CDR3 DNA reads TGTGCCAGCAGTCCTGAGTCTTGGGGTGGCTACACCTTC.

The chain joins TRBV14 to TRBJ1-2, with D possibly TRBD1 on 6 matching bases. The germline CDR1 and CDR2 sequences are SGHDN and FVKESK. The CDR3 contains 15 residues. Trimming pared 1 base from V and 2 bases from J, leaving 11 bases between. For the CDR3, the DNA is TGTGCCAGCAGCCAAGTGACAGGAGTGAACTATGGCTACACCTTC. Translating gives CASSQVTGVNYGYTF.

This clonotype was seen at least ten times. The J gene is TRBJ2-1, the V gene TRBV2, with 7 bases that match TRBD2. CDR3 length equals 13 residues. The germline CDR1 and CDR2 sequences are SNHLY and FYNNEI. J lost 2 bases, V lost 9 bases, and 4 bases had no gene match. The CDR3 loop is CASLSGTYNEQFF. The CDR3, as DNA: TGTGCCAGTCTAAGCGGGACCTACAATGAGCAGTTCTTC.

The rearrangement links TRBV28 to TRBJ1-5, with 8 bases aligning to TRBD1. The CDR3 is made up of 15 amino acids. Germline CDR1 and CDR2: MDHEN and SYDVKM. V lost 6 bases, J lost 6 bases, and 10 bases stayed unmatched. In DNA, the CDR3 is TGTGCCAGCAGCTTTGGGACAGGCCTTATTCAGCCCCAGCATTTT. Protein product: CASSFGTGLIQPQHF.

This clonotype showed up just a few times. A much more abundant neighbour one base away suggests this may be a read error. The final CDR3 position lacks the conserved phenylalanine or tryptophan, pointing to a likely read error. The chain couples TRBV20-1 to TRBJ2-7, with 8 bases matching TRBD1. CDR3 length: 13 amino acids. J lost 5 bases, V lost 6 bases, and 9 bases had no gene match. CDR1 is DFQATT, CDR2 SNEGSKA, per germline (reference sequence). The CDR3 DNA reads TGCAGTGCCCGACGACAGGGGTTCGACGAGCAGTACCTC. As protein: CSARRQGFDEQYL.

The rearrangement uses TRBV30 and TRBJ1-2; D not certain. Trimming took 5 bases from V and 6 from J, leaving 16 bases between them. Germline-derived CDR1 and CDR2 are GTSNPN and SVGIG (reference sequence). The CDR3 totals 13 residues. The CDR3 sequence: CAWDGRLRHGYTF. CDR3 bases: TGTGCCTGGGATGGGCGCCTAAGACATGGCTACACCTTC.

The gene calls are TRBV7-9 and TRBJ2-2; D is unresolved. The CDR3 runs to 13 residues. Trimming stripped 9 bases from V and 1 base from J, with 9 bases between. CDR1 and CDR2 from the germline V gene are SEHNR and FQNEAQ (reference sequence). The CDR3 loop reads CARGEKNTGELFF. CDR3 nucleotide sequence: TGTGCCAGGGGCGAAAAGAACACCGGGGAGCTGTTTTTT.

The sample holds a few counts of this clonotype. This rearrangement joins TRBV25-1 to TRBJ2-5; 9 bases line up with TRBD1. The V and J ends lost 7 bases and 5 bases, in that order; junction bases with no gene match: 11. CDR3 size: 15 residues. Germline CDR1 reads MGHDK; CDR2 reads SYGVNS. CDR3 protein: CASIVPGQGAETQYF. DNA for the CDR3: TGTGCCAGCATCGTCCCGGGACAGGGAGCGGAGACCCAGTACTTC. The variable domain in full, with the rest retrieved from reference TRBV25-1 and TRBJ2-5, is EADIYQTPRYLVIGTGKKITLECSQTMGHDKMYWYQQDPGMELHLIHYSYGVNSTEKGDLSSESTVSRIRTEHFPLTLESARPSHTSQYLCASIVPGQGAETQYFGPGTRLLVL.

The table lists this clonotype with a count of one. This clone may be a read error of a much larger clone one base away. The chain couples TRBV2 to TRBJ1-5; D possibly corresponds to TRBD1 (5 bases). Germline lookup yields CDR1 SNHLY and CDR2 FYNNEI. Trimming removed 8 bases from V and 4 bases from J, with 12 bases in between. This CDR3 is built from 13 residues. In DNA form, the CDR3 reads TGTGCCAGCGGGGGGTCAGGGAATCAGCCCCAGCATTTT. Amino acids: CASGGSGNQPQHF.

This clonotype was seen many times. The gene calls are TRBV3-1 and TRBJ2-7; D remains ambiguous. V gave up 0 bases and J gave up 3 bases, with 6 bases separating them. From germline, CDR1 is LGHDT and CDR2 YNNKEL (reference sequence). CDR3 length: 13 amino acids. The CDR3 reads CASSQEPSYEQYF. The CDR3 DNA reads as TGTGCCAGCAGCCAAGAACCAAGCTACGAGCAGTACTTC.

J is TRBJ2-3 and V is TRBV20-1; D uncertain. The CDR3 totals 11 residues. Germline lookup yields CDR1 DFQATT and CDR2 SNEGSKA (reference sequence). The germline V and J ends were trimmed by 1 base and 4 bases, with 3 bases remaining between them. Written as DNA, the CDR3 is TGCAGTGCTAGAGCCCCAGATACGCAGTATTTT. Amino acid sequence: CSARAPDTQYF.

This chain links TRBV7-2 with TRBJ1-6; D uncertain. The CDR3 covers 14 residues. Deletions cut 1 base from V and 14 bases from J, with 15 bases between. CDR1 and CDR2 from the germline V gene are SGHTA and FQGNSA. In nucleotides, the CDR3 is TGTGCCAGCAGCTTAGATTGGGAGCGATCAACCCTCCACTTT. The encoded protein is CASSLDWERSTLHF.

This clonotype was detected a few times. The rearrangement links TRBV15 to TRBJ2-1; 8 bases fit TRBD1. After removal of 1 base from V and 2 bases from J, the junction contained 7 bases not matched to a gene. This CDR3 has 17 residues. Germline V gene lookup returns CDR1 LNHNV and CDR2 YYDKDF (reference sequence). CDR3 protein: CATSRVIGQGPYNEQFF. The CDR3 nucleotides read TGTGCCACCAGCAGAGTCATCGGACAGGGCCCCTACAATGAGCAGTTCTTC.

The sample holds many counts of this clonotype. The V and J genes are TRBV12-3 or TRBV12-4 and TRBJ2-5, with D possibly TRBD2 on 5 matching bases. Trimming took 5 bases from V and 7 from J, leaving 17 bases between them. The CDR3 sequence is 14 residues long. The CDR3 reads CASSISGNPGTQYF. The CDR3 DNA sequence: TGTGCCAGCAGTATTTCCGGGAATCCGGGGACCCAGTACTTC.

There are a few counts of this clonotype. The chain has TRBV19 and TRBJ2-2, with D possibly TRBD2 on 5 matching bases. The CDR3 is 15 residues long. Germline loops: CDR1 LNHDA, CDR2 SQIVND (reference sequence). Trimming cost V 8 bases and J 1 base, with 14 bases left between them. The CDR3 nucleotides read TGTGCCAGTCGCCGGGTCGGAGGGAACACCGGGGAGCTGTTTTTT. The encoded protein is CASRRVGGNTGELFF.